These 5 T cell receptor beta chains were sequenced from one sample in a study of radiotherapy plus CTLA-4 blockade in lung cancer. Generated by immunoSEQ multiplex PCR, the TCRdb table keeps only in-frame clones and is missing some. Found here are 35,000 to 55,000 clones, roughly three quarters of them singletons; the top ten hold roughly 2.6%. The specimen was peripheral blood, collected from a patient treated with radiotherapy plus ipilimumab. Receptors were obtained from a human donor with non-small cell lung cancer whose response to radiotherapy plus ipilimumab could not be evaluated.

The chain is built from TRBV5-1 and TRBJ1-2; 8 bases match TRBD1. CDR3 length: 15 amino acids. V shed 4 bases, J shed 1 base, and the junction held 6 bases outside the gene matches. Germline CDR1 and CDR2: SGHRS and YFSETQ. CDR3 protein: CASSPRTGSNYGYTF. CDR3 bases: TGCGCCAGCAGCCCCCGGACAGGGAGTAACTATGGCTACACCTTC.

This rearrangement joins TRBV9 to TRBJ2-1; the match to TRBD2 covers 9 bases. The V segment lost 0 bases and the J segment 7 bases; nucleotides outside the gene matches: 5. From germline, CDR1 is SGDLS and CDR2 YYNGEE. This CDR3 comprises 15 residues. The CDR3 loop is CASSVVAGGRNEQFF. In nucleotides, the CDR3 is TGTGCCAGCAGCGTAGTTGCGGGAGGGAGGAATGAGCAGTTCTTC. Filled out from reference TRBV9 and TRBJ2-1, the complete variable domain reads DSGVTQTPKHLITATGQRVTLRCSPRSGDLSVYWYQQSLDQGLQFLIQYYNGEERAKGNILERFSAQQFPDLHSELNLSSLELGDSALYFCASSVVAGGRNEQFFGPGTRLTVL.

V is TRBV30 and J is TRBJ1-4; possibly TRBD1 for D (5 bases). The CDR3 sequence is 15 residues long. Trimming cost V 4 bases and J 7 bases, with 19 bases left between them. Germline loops: CDR1 GTSNPN, CDR2 SVGIG (reference sequence). In nucleotides, the CDR3 is TGTGCCTGGAACGGCAAGGGGATAATCGGTGAAAAACTGTTTTTT. Its translation is CAWNGKGIIGEKLFF.

This clone was picked up one time. The J gene is TRBJ2-7, the V gene TRBV7-3; TRBD2 matches at 9 bases. Germline-derived CDR1 and CDR2 are SGHTA and FQGTGA. The CDR3 runs to 15 residues. Unmatched junction bases numbered 11, after V lost 5 bases and J lost 6 bases. The CDR3 protein is CASSPSGGLAGEQYF. CDR3 in DNA: TGTGCCAGCAGCCCCTCAGGGGGACTAGCAGGCGAGCAGTACTTC.

The CDR3 region has the DNA TGTGCCAGCACCACTGGAGGGCCTTATTATAGCAATCAGCCCCAGCATTTT. It translates to CASTTGGPYYSNQPQHF. The chain joins TRBV28 to TRBJ1-5; D unresolved. Trimming shortened V by 7 bases and J by 0 bases, and 19 bases separated the two germline ends. CDR1 is MDHEN and CDR2 is SYDVKM in the germline V gene. This CDR3 comprises 17 residues.